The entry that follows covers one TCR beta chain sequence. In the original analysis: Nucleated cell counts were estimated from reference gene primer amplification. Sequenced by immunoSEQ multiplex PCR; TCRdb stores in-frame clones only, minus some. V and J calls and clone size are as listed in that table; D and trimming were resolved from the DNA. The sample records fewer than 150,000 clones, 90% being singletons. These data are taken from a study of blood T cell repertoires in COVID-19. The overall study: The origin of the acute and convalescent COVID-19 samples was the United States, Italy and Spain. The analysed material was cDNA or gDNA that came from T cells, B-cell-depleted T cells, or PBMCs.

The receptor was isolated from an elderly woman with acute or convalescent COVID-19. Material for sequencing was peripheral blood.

The CDR3 loop is CASRRSSGVADTGELFF. The CDR3 DNA reads as TGTGCCAGCAGGAGGTCATCAGGGGTCGCGGACACCGGGGAGCTGTTTTTT. The rearrangement links TRBV2 to TRBJ2-2; tentatively, D is TRBD1 (6 bases). This CDR3 spans 17 amino acids. The V and J ends lost 6 bases and 3 bases respectively, with 20 bases between them. Germline V lookup: CDR1 SNHLY, CDR2 FYNNEI.